This passage covers 11 T cell receptor beta chains from one sample sequenced in a study of cytotoxic CD8 clonotypes in ibrutinib-treated CLL. The protocol was immunoSEQ multiplex PCR, while the TCRdb copy is restricted to in-frame clones and leaves out a portion. The sample consists of around 250,000 clones, about three quarters of them appearing once. This specimen was PBMCs, taken after 24 months of ibrutinib treatment. The receptor set was obtained from a human donor with chronic lymphocytic leukemia.

The V call is TRBV30, the J call TRBJ2-7, with 9 bases that match TRBD2. Germline CDR1 and CDR2: GTSNPN and SVGIG (reference sequence). Unmatched junction bases numbered 5, after V lost 0 bases and J lost 2 bases. This CDR3 is 15 amino acids long. CDR3 in DNA: TGTGCCTGGAGTGTACGGGCGGGAGGGCCCTACGAGCAGTACTTC. It codes for CAWSVRAGGPYEQYF.

V usage is TRBV9 and J usage is TRBJ1-2; 9 positions agree with TRBD1. Germline CDR1 reads SGDLS; CDR2 reads YYNGEE. The J segment lost 7 bases and the V segment lost 0 bases, leaving 1 base of the junction unmatched. CDR3 size: 13 residues. The CDR3 region has the DNA TGTGCCAGCAGCGTAGGGACAGGGGCTGGCTACACCTTC. Protein sequence: CASSVGTGAGYTF.

This clone was detected many times. V and J are TRBV2 and TRBJ1-5; no clear D gene. Germline V lookup: CDR1 SNHLY, CDR2 FYNNEI. The CDR3 is 14 amino acids. V dropped 7 bases and J dropped 1 base, with 11 bases sitting between them. CDR3 sequence (DNA): TGTGCCAGCACTCGGGGAGTCAGCAATCAGCCCCAGCATTTT. Its protein is CASTRGVSNQPQHF.

J is TRBJ2-5 and V is TRBV15, with TRBD1 matching over 12 bases. V gave up 6 bases and J gave up 5 bases; unmatched junction bases: 7. The CDR3 runs to 15 residues. Germline CDR1 LNHNV, CDR2 YYDKDF (reference sequence). The CDR3 is CATREGTGGPETQYF. In nucleotides, the CDR3 is TGTGCCACCAGGGAGGGGACAGGGGGCCCTGAGACCCAGTACTTC.

The chain combines TRBV7-9 with TRBJ1-2, with D tentatively TRBD1 (5 bases). Germline V gene lookup returns CDR1 SEHNR and CDR2 FQNEAQ (reference sequence). With 3 bases removed from V and 0 bases from J, the gap between germline ends came to 14 bases. There are 16 residues in the CDR3. The CDR3 region is CASSLGPTASNYGYTF. CDR3 sequence (DNA): TGTGCCAGCAGCTTGGGTCCGACAGCTTCTAACTATGGCTACACCTTC.

This clone was counted a few times. V is TRBV30 and J is TRBJ1-5, with 8 nucleotides matching TRBD1. In germline, CDR1 is GTSNPN, CDR2 SVGIG (reference sequence). This CDR3 is 15 amino acids long. V was pared by 3 bases and J by 4 bases, with 8 bases of the junction left unmatched. The CDR3 region has the DNA TGTGCCTGGAGCCGCGGACAGGGCCCGAATCAGCCCCAGCATTTT. This encodes CAWSRGQGPNQPQHF.

The chain combines TRBV4-2 with TRBJ2-7; either TRBD1 or TRBD2 may supply D (5 bases each). V gave up 2 bases and J gave up 1 base, with 12 bases separating them. This CDR3 contains 15 residues. Germline assignment: CDR1 LGHNA and CDR2 YNFKEQ. Here the CDR3 reads CASSQWDGESYEQYF. The CDR3 coding sequence is TGTGCCAGCAGCCAATGGGACGGGGAATCCTACGAGCAGTACTTC.

The chain joins TRBV29-1 to TRBJ1-1, with D perhaps TRBD1 (6 bases). The CDR3 is 13 residues long. V was pared by 3 bases and J by 8 bases, with 16 bases between. Germline loops: CDR1 SQVTM, CDR2 ANQGSEA. The DNA of the CDR3 is TGCAGCGTTGACAGGGGCGGAACACTAGAAGCTTTCTTT. Its translation is CSVDRGGTLEAFF.

This chain uses TRBV11-2 with TRBJ1-1; D might be TRBD1 (5 bases). Looked up from germline, CDR1 is SGHAT and CDR2 is FQNNGV. Trimming took off 0 bases at V and 3 bases at J, with 11 bases between the two ends. This CDR3 contains 15 residues. The CDR3 reads CASSLDWRGDTEAFF. The CDR3 region has the DNA TGTGCCAGCAGCTTAGATTGGCGGGGGGACACTGAAGCTTTCTTT.

J is TRBJ2-7 and V is TRBV25-1; no clear D. CDR1 is MGHDK and CDR2 is SYGVNS in the germline V gene. V lost 6 bases to trimming and J lost 4 bases, with 7 bases between them. The CDR3 has 11 residues. The CDR3 reads CASRGLYEQYF. Here the CDR3 DNA reads TGTGCCAGCAGGGGTTTGTACGAGCAGTACTTC.

There are a few counts of this clone. The chain has TRBV9 and TRBJ2-1; D unresolved. CDR1 and CDR2 (germline): SGDLS, YYNGEE. There are 14 residues in the CDR3. Trimming stripped 6 bases from V and 1 base from J, with 11 bases between. CDR3 bases: TGTGCCAGCATCTACACAGTTTCCTACAATGAGCAGTTCTTC. Its translation is CASIYTVSYNEQFF.